This T cell receptor beta chain was found in a study of graft-versus-host responses after intestinal transplantation. Notes on the study in general: Some patients had graft-donor T cell macrochimerism, and their allografts showed high graft-versus-host to host-versus-graft clonal ratios. Marrow from the recipient contained GvH clones, some of which had appeared first in ileum or blood.

The CDR3 has 14 residues. V was pared by 3 bases and J by 5 bases, with 8 bases between. Germline-derived CDR1 and CDR2 are MNHNY and SVGAGI (reference sequence). Labeling with CFSE marked around 200,000 responder cells, which were plated with around 200,000 irradiated, violet-dye-labeled stimulator cells. Generated by immunoSEQ multiplex PCR, the TCRdb table keeps only in-frame clones and is missing some. The sample carries 15,000 to 20,000 clones, about two fifths recorded once. The sequence derives from a human patient who received an intestinal transplant. The chain employs TRBV6-6 and TRBJ1-6, with D unresolved. Source: alloreactive CD8+ T cells from a mixed lymphocyte reaction culture, taken before intestinal transplant. Subset meaning: CFSE-low proliferating T cells sorted from roughly six-day pre-transplant mixed lymphocyte reaction (GvH or HvG direction). CDR3 in amino acids: CASSYTPDNSPLHF. CDR3 DNA sequence: TGTGCCAGCAGTTATACTCCTGATAATTCACCCCTCCACTTT.